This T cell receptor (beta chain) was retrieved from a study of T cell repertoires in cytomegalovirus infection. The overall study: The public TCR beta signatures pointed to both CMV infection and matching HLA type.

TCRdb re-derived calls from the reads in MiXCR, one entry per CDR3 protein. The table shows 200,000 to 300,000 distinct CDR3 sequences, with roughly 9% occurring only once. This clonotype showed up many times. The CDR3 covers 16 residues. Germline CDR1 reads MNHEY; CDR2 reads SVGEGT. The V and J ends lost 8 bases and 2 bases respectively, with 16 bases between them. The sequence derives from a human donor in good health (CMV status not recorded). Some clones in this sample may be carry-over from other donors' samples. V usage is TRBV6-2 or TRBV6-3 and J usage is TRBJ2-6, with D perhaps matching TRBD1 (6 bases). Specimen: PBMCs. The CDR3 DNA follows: TGTGCCAGCGCAGAGGCAGGGGTGACTGGGGCCAACGTCCTGACTTTC. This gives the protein CASAEAGVTGANVLTF.